The 20 T cell receptor beta chains listed next were all sequenced from one sample in a study of cytomegalovirus exposure and HLA in healthy donors. Both 60 Vbeta primers and 13 Jbeta primers went into the PCR. Only in-frame clones appear in the TCRdb table, and some are missing; sequencing was by immunoSEQ multiplex PCR. The table lists roughly 180,000 clones, 75% to 80% of them singletons. The sample was PBMCs. Receptors were obtained from a man aged 50 to 59 in good health and CMV-seropositive.

The chain has TRBV28 and TRBJ1-4; a possible D gene is TRBD1 (6 bases). This CDR3 has 13 amino acids. Trimming stripped 11 bases from V and 6 bases from J, with 16 bases between. CDR1 and CDR2 (germline): MDHEN, SYDVKM. CDR3 protein: CAGGGGADEKLFF. The CDR3 bases are TGTGCCGGGGGCGGGGGGGCGGATGAAAAACTGTTTTTT.

The rearrangement uses TRBV5-6 and TRBJ1-2; TRBD1 matches at 9 bases. After removal of 4 bases from V and 5 bases from J, the junction contained 3 bases not matched to a gene. This CDR3 has 13 amino acids. The germline gives CDR1 SGHDT, CDR2 YYEEEE. DNA of the CDR3: TGTGCCAGCAGCGACGGGACAGGGTATGGCTACACCTTC. Amino acid sequence: CASSDGTGYGYTF. Using reference TRBV5-6 and TRBJ1-2 for the parts outside the CDR3, the full variable domain is DAGVTQSPTHLIKTRGQQVTLRCSPKSGHDTVSWYQQALGQGPQFIFQYYEEEERQRGNFPDRFSGHQFPNYSSELNVNALLLGDSALYLCASSDGTGYGYTFGSGTRLTVV.

This chain uses TRBV9 with TRBJ2-3; TRBD2 agrees at 9 bases. The CDR3 loop spans 18 amino acids. Looked up from germline, CDR1 is SGDLS and CDR2 is YYNGEE. Losses at the gene ends were 4 bases for V and 6 bases for J; bases not matched to a gene: 18. CDR3 sequence reads: CASSPLHRRRGGLDTQYF. The CDR3 DNA is TGTGCCAGCAGCCCCCTTCACCGTCGGCGGGGGGGCTTGGATACGCAGTATTTT.

This clone was found a few times. This chain links TRBV4-1 with TRBJ2-1, with TRBD1 matching over 9 bases. The ends lost 5 bases at V and 14 bases at J; junction bases unmatched: 7. Germline CDR1 reads MGHRA; CDR2 reads YSYEKL. This CDR3 contains 12 residues. The CDR3 sequence is CASSFTGGEEFF. The DNA for the CDR3 is TGCGCCAGCAGCTTTACAGGGGGCGAGGAGTTCTTC.

This clone was recorded once. Additional DNA sequences in this sample encode the identical CDR3. The chain is built from TRBV6-1 and TRBJ1-1; D is possibly TRBD1 (5 bases). The CDR3 has 16 amino acids. Trimming left V 2 bases short and J 3 bases short, with 16 bases between. CDR1 and CDR2 (germline): MNHNS, SASEGT. The CDR3 DNA reads TGTGCCAGCAGTGAAAATCGGGGACTAGTGTACACTGAAGCTTTCTTT. It is translated as CASSENRGLVYTEAFF.

The rearrangement uses TRBV6-5 and TRBJ1-6; 9 bases match TRBD1. With V trimmed by 0 bases and J by 6 bases, 3 bases remained unmatched. Germline V gives CDR1 MNHEY, CDR2 SVGAGI. This CDR3 contains 16 residues. This chain's CDR3 is CASSYSRTGANSPLHF. For the CDR3, the DNA is TGTGCCAGCAGTTACTCACGGACAGGGGCTAATTCACCCCTCCACTTT.

The DNA for the CDR3 is TGTGCCAGCAGAGCTATAGCGGGGGCTACGGGCGGGGAGCTGTTTTTT. Translation: CASRAIAGATGGELFF. The rearrangement links TRBV2 to TRBJ2-2, with TRBD2 identical over 9 bases. In germline, CDR1 is SNHLY, CDR2 FYNNEI. The CDR3 contains 16 residues. Unmatched junction bases numbered 12, after V lost 6 bases and J lost 7 bases.

V and J are TRBV7-3 and TRBJ2-3, with 7 bases that match TRBD2. CDR1 and CDR2 (germline): SGHTA, FQGTGA. The CDR3 contains 15 residues. The ends lost 5 bases at V and 6 bases at J; junction bases unmatched: 11. CDR3 loop: CASSANGRERDTQYF. DNA of the CDR3: TGTGCCAGCAGCGCCAACGGGCGGGAGAGGGATACGCAGTATTTT. The full variable domain, in which reference TRBV7-3 and TRBJ2-3 provide the parts outside the CDR3, is GAGVSQTPSNKVTEKGKYVELRCDPISGHTALYWYRQSLGQGPEFLIYFQGTGAADDSGLPNDRFFAVRPEGSVSTLKIQRTERGDSAVYLCASSANGRERDTQYFGPGTRLTVL.

CDR3 nucleotides: TGCGCCAGCGATCCGACTAGCGGGGGGCTGTTGGAGACCCAGTACTTC. Its protein product is CASDPTSGGLLETQYF. V usage is TRBV10-2 and J usage is TRBJ2-5; 13 bases line up with TRBD2. Germline V gene sequence: CDR1 WSHSY, CDR2 SAAADI. The junction had 11 bases not matched to a gene; V was cut back by 8 bases and J by 5 bases. The CDR3 has 16 amino acids.

This sequence joins TRBV7-9 and TRBJ1-4; D is unclear. Germline CDR1 SEHNR, CDR2 FQNEAQ (reference sequence). CDR3 length: 15 residues. Trimming stripped 1 base from V and 4 bases from J, with 10 bases between. In DNA, the CDR3 is TGTGCCAGCAGCTTAGTGCTCGCGGGTAATGAAAAACTGTTTTTT. Translation: CASSLVLAGNEKLFF.

V and J are TRBV7-2 and TRBJ2-7; D is possibly TRBD2 (5 bases). The ends were cut back, 2 bases at V and 3 bases at J, with 11 bases in the middle. The CDR3 length is 14 residues. Germline values: CDR1 SGHTA, CDR2 FQGNSA. CDR3 bases: TGTGCCAGCAGCTTATCTGAGGGATTCTACGAGCAGTACTTC. Translated: CASSLSEGFYEQYF.

The CDR3 spells CASSPVSGPPQQYF. CDR3 DNA: TGTGCCAGCAGCCCGGTTTCAGGGCCCCCTCAGCAGTACTTC. The chain carries TRBV28 and TRBJ2-7; D may be TRBD1 (5 bases). In germline, CDR1 is MDHEN, CDR2 SYDVKM. CDR3 size: 14 residues. The V gene lost 6 bases and the J gene lost 8 bases, with 20 bases spanning the gap.

The rearrangement uses TRBV14 and TRBJ2-3; 7 nucleotides align to TRBD2. The CDR3 extends over 14 amino acids. CDR1 is SGHDN, CDR2 FVKESK, per germline. The trim removed 1 base at V and 7 bases at J, leaving 5 bases unmatched. CDR3 coding DNA: TGTGCCAGCAGCCAAGCCGGGACTACCTATACGCAGTATTTT. Amino acid sequence: CASSQAGTTYTQYF.

The chain links TRBV5-1 to TRBJ2-1; D call uncertain. V was clipped by 0 bases and J by 6 bases, with 13 bases between them. CDR1 and CDR2 from the germline V gene are SGHRS and YFSETQ. The CDR3 length is 15 residues. CDR3 in amino acids: CASSLAAGRPNEQFF. CDR3 sequence (DNA): TGCGCCAGCAGCTTGGCTGCCGGTCGCCCCAATGAGCAGTTCTTC.

J is TRBJ2-5 and V is TRBV7-2, with 12 bases identical to TRBD2. The CDR3 length is 18 residues. J gave up 3 bases and V 0 bases, and 8 bases lay outside the gene matches. CDR1 is SGHTA and CDR2 is FQGNSA in the germline V gene. The CDR3 DNA reads TGTGCCAGCAGCTTAGCGGTCCTACTAGCGGGGGGTGAAGAGACCCAGTACTTC. Its protein product is CASSLAVLLAGGEETQYF.

The chain is built from TRBV2 and TRBJ1-1; D gene ambiguous. The CDR3 length is 14 residues. Germline V CDR1 and CDR2: SNHLY, FYNNEI. The V and J ends lost 5 bases and 0 bases respectively, with 10 bases between them. The CDR3 protein is CASSPRHLNTEAFF. The CDR3 region has the DNA TGTGCCAGCAGTCCACGACACTTGAACACTGAAGCTTTCTTT. The entire variable domain, with the rest obtained from reference TRBV2 and TRBJ1-1, is as follows: EPEVTQTPSHQVTQMGQEVILRCVPISNHLYFYWYRQILGQKVEFLVSFYNNEISEKSEIFDDQFSVERPDGSNFTLKIRSTKLEDSAMYFCASSPRHLNTEAFFGQGTRLTVV.

This chain connects TRBV7-9 to TRBJ1-6, with TRBD1 as a possible D gene (5 bases). Trimming shortened V by 5 bases and J by 5 bases, and 10 bases separated the two germline ends. Germline V CDR1 and CDR2: SEHNR, FQNEAQ (reference sequence). This CDR3 has 14 amino acids. In nucleotides, the CDR3 is TGTGCCAGCAGCGAACAGGATCATAATTCACCCCTCCACTTT. Translating gives CASSEQDHNSPLHF.

The chain uses TRBV15 and TRBJ1-2; D not resolved. Germline CDR1 reads LNHNV; CDR2 reads YYDKDF (reference sequence). This CDR3 comprises 15 residues. The germline V and J ends were trimmed by 6 bases and 5 bases, with 19 bases remaining between them. CDR3 in DNA: TGTGCCACCAGTCGGGGTGCGGGGTTTGGGTATGGCTACACCTTC. Its protein is CATSRGAGFGYGYTF.

This clone was observed a single time. This sequence joins TRBV6-5 and TRBJ2-1, with 15 bases identical to TRBD2. The germline V gene has CDR1 MNHEY and CDR2 SVGAGI. V was pared by 5 bases and J by 5 bases, with 1 base of the junction left unmatched. This CDR3 is built from 15 residues. The CDR3 region is CASSRTSGGDNEQFF. For the CDR3, the DNA is TGTGCCAGCAGTCGGACTAGCGGGGGGGACAATGAGCAGTTCTTC.

The gene calls are TRBV29-1 and TRBJ1-1; a weak D match, TRBD1 (6 bases). Looked up from germline, CDR1 is SQVTM and CDR2 is ANQGSEA. V lost 4 bases and J lost 5, with 8 bases in between. CDR3 length: 11 amino acids. The CDR3: CSVGGRTEAFF. CDR3 nucleotides: TGCAGCGTTGGGGGGCGGACTGAAGCTTTCTTT.